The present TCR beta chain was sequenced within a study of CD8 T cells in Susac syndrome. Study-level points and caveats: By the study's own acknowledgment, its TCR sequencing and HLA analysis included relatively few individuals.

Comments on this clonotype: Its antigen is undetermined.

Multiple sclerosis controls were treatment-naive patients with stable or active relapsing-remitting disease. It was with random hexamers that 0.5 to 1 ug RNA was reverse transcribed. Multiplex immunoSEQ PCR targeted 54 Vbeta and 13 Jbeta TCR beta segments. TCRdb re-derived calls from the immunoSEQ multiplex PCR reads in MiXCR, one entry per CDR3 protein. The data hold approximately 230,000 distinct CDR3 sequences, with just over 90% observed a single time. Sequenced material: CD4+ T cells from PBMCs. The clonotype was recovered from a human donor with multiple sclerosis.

The CDR3 DNA reads TGTGCCACCAGTGACCCGGGCCGCAATCAGCCCCAGCATTTT. Its translation is CATSDPGRNQPQHF. The gene calls are TRBV24-1 and TRBJ1-5, with no clear D. Germline V gene sequence: CDR1 KGHDR, CDR2 SFDVKD. CDR3 length: 14 amino acids. V was shortened by 4 bases and J by 2 bases, with 8 bases between the two germline ends.